The present T cell receptor beta chain was sequenced within a study of OX40 agonist ivuxolimab in advanced cancers. Data came from immunoSEQ multiplex PCR; TCRdb stores just in-frame clones and leaves some out. The sample has 100,000 or so clones, roughly 95% seen once; the top ten hold around 2%. The V and J ends lost 1 base and 4 bases, in that order; junction bases with no gene match: 15. Germline loops: CDR1 SGHTA, CDR2 FQGTGA. This CDR3 region has 19 residues. This specimen consisted of CD4+ or CD8+ T cells sorted from blood, obtained in a trial of the OX40 agonist ivuxolimab. The chain carries TRBV7-3 and TRBJ2-5, with TRBD2 matching over 10 bases. The TCR comes from an adult with an advanced solid tumor such as melanoma, head and neck, liver or kidney cancer. The DNA for the CDR3 is TGTGCCAGCAGCTTAAAAGGTCCAGGACTAGCGGACAACAGAGAGACCCAGTACTTC. This sequence encodes CASSLKGPGLADNRETQYF.